Described below is a single T cell receptor (beta chain) sequence and its context. Its specificity is not known. The CDR3 is 14 amino acids. The junction had 1 base not matched to a gene; V was cut back by 3 bases and J by 5 bases. The germline CDR1 and CDR2 sequences are SGHTA and FQGNSA. These data are taken from a study of cytomegalovirus exposure and HLA in healthy donors. Study-level information: Some 85 million unique TCRs from HLA-typed donors were held in an early data release.

Study conclusions and caveats: Relative to the 666-donor mean, N-insertions were reportedly fewer in an Asian-associated ancestry cluster in a later analysis. A later analysis found TCR association rates differed by HLA locus, highest for DRB1 and lowest for HLA-C.

This PCR relied on a set of 60 Vbeta primers and 13 Jbeta primers. Repertoires were generated with immunoSEQ multiplex PCR, while TCRdb's copy carries only in-frame clones and drops some. The sample has under 170,000 clones, about 60% seen once. V and J are TRBV7-2 and TRBJ2-1; 10 bases are a match to TRBD2. The clonotype comes from an older woman in good health and CMV-seropositive. Sequencing input: PBMCs. Here the CDR3 reads CASSFTSGNNEQFF. The CDR3 nucleotides read TGTGCCAGCAGCTTTACTAGCGGGAACAATGAGCAGTTCTTC.